This paragraph covers one T cell receptor (beta chain) sequence. Its specificity is not known. The data are from a study of EBV T-cell therapy then PD-1 blockade in nasopharyngeal carcinoma. The method was immunoSEQ multiplex PCR; TCRdb's version includes in-frame clones alone and lacks a portion of them. Among 25,000 or so clones listed, 84% were seen once. V dropped 5 bases and J dropped 3; count of bases not matched to a gene: 7. The CDR3 covers 15 residues. CDR1 is SEHNR, CDR2 FQNEAQ, per germline (reference sequence). Treatment: AdE1-LMPpoly-expanded autologous EBV-specific T-cell therapy followed by anti-PD-1 nivolumab.

This sample comprised CD8+ T cells from blood, obtained around day 60 from a patient whose treatment included autologous EBV-specific T cells and nivolumab. The V call is TRBV7-9, the J call TRBJ2-3, with 8 bases matching TRBD2. The sequence derives from a man aged 40-49 years with nasopharyngeal carcinoma. The CDR3 here is CASSHASGPTDTQYF. CDR3 nucleotide sequence: TGTGCCAGCAGCCATGCTAGCGGGCCTACAGATACGCAGTATTTT.